This record covers a single T cell receptor beta chain. CDR3 length: 17 amino acids. J lost 4 bases, V lost 6 bases, and 15 bases had no gene match. A constant-region primer served to make TCR beta cDNA from about 490 ng total RNA. Construction of TCR beta libraries relied on three successive nested multiplex PCR rounds employing slightly modified ARM-PCR. Investigators reported that the first two PCR rounds, at roughly 10 cycles each, used TRBV1-TRBV30 forward primers with a C-beta reverse primer. MiXCR was run by TCRdb on the multiplex PCR reads, yielding one entry per CDR3 protein. This sample has over 250,000 distinct CDR3 sequences, with around three fifths found just once. This entry belongs to a study of tumor-infiltrating lymphocytes in primary liver carcinoma. Study-level information: The neoplasms were of stage T1-T3 N0M0, with dimensions of about 4.2 to 11 cm across.

For blood RNA, unsorted whole blood served as the source, and germline DNA was extracted too. This chain uses TRBV12-3 or TRBV12-4 with TRBJ2-3, with 8 bases fitting TRBD2. The clonotype originates from a woman aged 30 to 39 with primary liver carcinoma and hepatitis B virus infection. The sample was peripheral blood. CDR3 loop: CASRPTLAGIGADTQYF. The CDR3 nucleotides are TGTGCCAGCAGACCAACATTAGCGGGAATTGGTGCAGATACGCAGTATTTT.